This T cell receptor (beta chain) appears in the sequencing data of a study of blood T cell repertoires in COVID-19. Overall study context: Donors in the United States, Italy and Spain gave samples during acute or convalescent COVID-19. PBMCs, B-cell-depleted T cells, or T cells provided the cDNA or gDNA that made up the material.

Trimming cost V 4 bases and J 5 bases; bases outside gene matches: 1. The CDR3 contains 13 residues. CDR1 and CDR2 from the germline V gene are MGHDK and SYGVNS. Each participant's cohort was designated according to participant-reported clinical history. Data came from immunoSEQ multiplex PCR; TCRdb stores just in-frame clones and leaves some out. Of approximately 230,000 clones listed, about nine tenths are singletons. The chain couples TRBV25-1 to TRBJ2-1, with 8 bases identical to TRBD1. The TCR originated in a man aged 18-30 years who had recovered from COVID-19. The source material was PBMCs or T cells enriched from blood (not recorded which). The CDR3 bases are TGTGCCAGCAGTGTACAGGGGGACAATGAGCAGTTCTTC. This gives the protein CASSVQGDNEQFF.